This is a list of T cell receptor beta chains from one sample in a study of CXCR3-negative and CXCR3-positive naive CD8 T cells. TCRdb re-called the 5' RACE reads, yielding one record per CDR3 amino acid sequence without DNA. This sample's clone table lists 49,000 or so distinct CDR3 sequences. Input material: naive CXCR3+ CD8+ T cells from blood. These receptors were collected from a human donor in good health. Some clones in this sample may be carry-over from other donors' samples. Both conserved end residues are part of each CDR3. The order of the fields is V gene, clone size, J gene, CDR3 length, CDR3 protein. Some rows mark clone size as missing; the rest say once, few, many or name a class of expanded clone.

>TRBV5-1|.|TRBJ1-1|14
CASSLGRLDTEAFF
>TRBV27|.|TRBJ2-1|12
CASSSAEAEQFF
>TRBV6-6|.|TRBJ2-1|13
CASNLLAHNEQFF
>TRBV6-2/TRBV6-3|.|TRBJ1-2|13
CASTAFFSYGYTF
>TRBV12-3/TRBV12-4|.|TRBJ2-1|15
CASSPGTGLYNEQFF
>TRBV12-3/TRBV12-4|.|TRBJ2-3|15
CASTPWGGGTDTQYF
>TRBV27|.|TRBJ1-2|14
CASSSLFGQLVYTF
>TRBV20-1|.|TRBJ1-5|15
CSARVLGLEGQPQHF
>TRBV6-2/TRBV6-3|.|TRBJ2-3|15
CASSPVQGHTDTQYF
>TRBV7-9|.|TRBJ2-1|13
CASITSGGHEQFF
>TRBV29-1|medium-sized|TRBJ2-7|13
CSVGDRASYEQYF
>TRBV7-9|.|TRBJ1-5|13
CASSLGQLQPQHF
>TRBV29-1|.|TRBJ2-1|14
CSVVAGTVEYWQFF
>TRBV7-2|.|TRBJ2-2|18
CASSLFEARDANTGELFF
>TRBV6-2/TRBV6-3|.|TRBJ2-7|13
CASSYSYYYEQYF
>TRBV7-8|.|TRBJ2-2|18
CASSFVFVKTADTGELFF
>TRBV7-9|.|TRBJ1-2|15
CASSPTGQGSYGYTF
>TRBV7-9|.|TRBJ2-5|14
CASSLVGGSETQYF
>TRBV29-1|.|TRBJ1-1|13
CSVDFREATEAFF
>TRBV28|.|TRBJ2-7|12
CASRQGNYEQYF
>TRBV28|.|TRBJ2-1|15
CASSSYGSWPNEQFF
>TRBV14|.|TRBJ2-3|16
CASSPQPWTGTDTQYF
>TRBV6-2/TRBV6-3|.|TRBJ1-4|18
CASSYSTQGTDENEKLFF
>TRBV29-1|.|TRBJ2-7|13
CSVGGAAEYEQYF
>TRBV7-9|.|TRBJ1-1|13
CASSLMGDTEAFF
>TRBV28|.|TRBJ1-2|17
CASSWDRTGFNDYGYTF
>TRBV29-1|.|TRBJ2-2|15
CSVEYRSRNTGELFF
>TRBV7-2|.|TRBJ2-5|16
CASSGPGQGAGETQYF
>TRBV12-3/TRBV12-4|.|TRBJ1-5|14
CASSPVEGNQPQHF
>TRBV15|.|TRBJ1-2|16
CATSRVAWAGVEGYTF
>TRBV29-1|.|TRBJ1-1|12
CSVTGKGTEAFF
>TRBV6-6|.|TRBJ1-5|15
CASSYWTGNLQPQHF
>TRBV13|.|TRBJ2-1|13
CASSETPVGEQFF
>TRBV12-3/TRBV12-4|.|TRBJ2-1|15
CASSPGAGAPNEQFF
>TRBV4-2|.|TRBJ2-7|15
CASSVGGTGTYEQYF
>TRBV5-1|.|TRBJ2-7|14
CASRLQGSAYEQYF
>TRBV4-1|.|TRBJ1-1|16
CASSQDIGGYGTEAFF
>TRBV21-1|.|TRBJ1-5|18
CASSKARQTRGGNQPQHF
>TRBV12-3/TRBV12-4|.|TRBJ1-3|14
CASSLRVGGNTIYF
>TRBV28|.|TRBJ2-7|14
CASSFSTDSYEQYF
>TRBV20-1|.|TRBJ2-4|13
CSALTGVGNIQYF
>TRBV11-1|.|TRBJ2-4|16
CASSPRTGSTKNIQYF
>TRBV28|.|TRBJ2-3|16
CASSNRARGRTDTQYF
>TRBV7-9|.|TRBJ1-4|13
CASSLFLESELFF
>TRBV25-1|.|TRBJ1-1|13
CATTRTENTEAFF
>TRBV6-4|.|TRBJ2-3|14
CASSGGGDTDTQYF